This is a list of T cell receptor beta chains from one sample in a study of T cells expressing NK-cell markers. Using the 5' RACE reads, TCRdb records one entry per CDR3 protein without DNA. The data show roughly 170,000 distinct CDR3 sequences, and the top ten clones hold approximately 17%. Sequenced: blood T cells: a sorted CD56 or NKG2C T cell subset, CD4+ or CD8+ T cells, or bulk PBMC T cells (not recorded which). The receptors were gathered from a woman between 18 and 75 years old in good health. Each CDR3 is given with its conserved first and last residue.

CDR3aa | j_gene | v_gene
CASSMEWGAKAFF | TRBJ1-1 | TRBV2
CSALSTMSHTQYF | TRBJ2-3 | TRBV20-1
CASSQDRTLGTEAFF | TRBJ1-1 | TRBV3-1
CAISAFSGGSGNTIYF | TRBJ1-3 | TRBV10-3
CASSEGQGLGQPQHF | TRBJ1-5 | TRBV18
CASSPGPLRDAGNEAFF | TRBJ1-1 | TRBV4-1
CASSPREGRNEQFF | TRBJ2-1 | TRBV5-1
CAISAPGDTTDTQYF | TRBJ2-3 | TRBV10-3
CASNPSGNTGELFF | TRBJ2-2 | TRBV14
CAIRLTGGENEQFF | TRBJ2-1 | TRBV10-3
CAWSESYNEQFF | TRBJ2-1 | TRBV30
CSVWDSLNTEAFF | TRBJ1-1 | TRBV20-1
CAISEEGEKLFF | TRBJ1-4 | TRBV10-3
CASSAQGDYGYTF | TRBJ1-2 | TRBV6-1
CAISENSQHLHF | TRBJ1-6 | TRBV10-3
CASSQDTAGNGYTF | TRBJ1-2 | TRBV4-2
CASSVASGQGGEQYF | TRBJ2-7 | TRBV9
CASSPDRGRVYGYTF | TRBJ1-2 | TRBV27
CASSLLTEAFF | TRBJ1-1 | TRBV7-2
CASSRNGQGGVETQYF | TRBJ2-5 | TRBV18
CASRSTELAKNIQYF | TRBJ2-4 | TRBV19
CASSSASGRAADTQYF | TRBJ2-3 | TRBV12-3/TRBV12-4
CASSPGQGANYEEKLFF | TRBJ1-4 | TRBV5-1
CASSLGVDKVETQYF | TRBJ2-5 | TRBV7-9
CASSPGGNTGELFF | TRBJ2-2 | TRBV18
CATSGGNGQPQHF | TRBJ1-5 | TRBV24-1
CASSSRGTSGNTDTQYF | TRBJ2-3 | TRBV13
CSASWDEGSSYNEQFF | TRBJ2-1 | TRBV20-1